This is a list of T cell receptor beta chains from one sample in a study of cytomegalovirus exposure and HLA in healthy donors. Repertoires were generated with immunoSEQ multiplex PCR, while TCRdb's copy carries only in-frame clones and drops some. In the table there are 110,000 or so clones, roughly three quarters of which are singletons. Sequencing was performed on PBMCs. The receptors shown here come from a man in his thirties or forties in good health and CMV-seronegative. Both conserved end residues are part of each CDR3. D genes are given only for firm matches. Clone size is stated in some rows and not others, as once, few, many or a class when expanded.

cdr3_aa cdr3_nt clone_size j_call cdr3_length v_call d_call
CASSGTEFGETQYF TGCGCCAGCAGCGGCACCGAATTCGGGGAGACCCAGTACTTC few TRBJ2-5 14 TRBV5-1 NA
CSASGSREQYF TGCAGTGCTAGCGGGAGTCGAGAGCAGTACTTC NA TRBJ2-7 11 TRBV20-1 NA
CASSPKSRDGYTF TGTGCCAGCTCACCCAAGTCCCGGGATGGCTACACCTTC NA TRBJ1-2 13 TRBV18 NA
CASSPTGLELFF TGTGCCAGCTCACCAACAGGATTGGAACTGTTTTTT few TRBJ1-4 12 TRBV18 NA
CSVSPLQGINSEAFF TGCAGCGTAAGCCCCCTACAGGGGATAAACTCTGAAGCTTTCTTT once TRBJ1-1 15 TRBV29-1 TRBD1
CASSLDPLGGYNEQFF TGCGCCAGCAGCTTGGACCCGCTAGGGGGTTACAATGAGCAGTTCTTC NA TRBJ2-1 16 TRBV5-1 NA
CASSAIQGANQPQHF TGTGCCAGCAGTGCAATACAGGGGGCCAATCAGCCCCAGCATTTT medium-sized TRBJ1-5 15 TRBV6-1 TRBD1
CASSQDREGAVTEAFF TGCGCCAGCAGCCAAGATCGAGAGGGGGCTGTGACTGAAGCTTTCTTT NA TRBJ1-1 16 TRBV4-1 TRBD1
CASSPDGTGGYEQYF TGCGCCAGCAGCCCTGACGGGACAGGGGGCTACGAGCAGTACTTC NA TRBJ2-7 15 TRBV5-1 TRBD1
CASSSGTGAEQFF TGTGCCAGCAGCTCCGGGACAGGGGCTGAGCAGTTCTTC NA TRBJ2-1 13 TRBV7-3 TRBD1
CASSTRVNQPQHF TGTGCCAGTAGTACCCGGGTCAATCAGCCCCAGCATTTT NA TRBJ1-5 13 TRBV19 NA
CASSLHPAAGSSTDTQYF TGTGCCAGCAGCTTACACCCCGCCGCGGGGTCTAGCACAGATACGCAGTATTTT NA TRBJ2-3 18 TRBV7-2 NA
CASSQLTGQGADGYTF TGTGCCAGCTCACAACTGACAGGACAGGGGGCTGACGGCTACACCTTC NA TRBJ1-2 16 TRBV18 TRBD1
CASSLVAGAGNEQFF TGTGCCAGCAGCTTAGTAGCGGGAGCAGGTAATGAGCAGTTCTTC once TRBJ2-1 15 TRBV7-9 TRBD2
CASSSDPGLAHTDTQYF TGTGCCAGCAGCTCGGACCCGGGACTAGCCCACACAGATACGCAGTATTTT NA TRBJ2-3 17 TRBV11-2 TRBD2
CAKTGTYSNQPQHF TGTGCCAAGACAGGGACATATAGCAATCAGCCCCAGCATTTT NA TRBJ1-5 14 TRBV18 TRBD1
CASSVDRAETQYF TGTGCCAGCAGCGTGGACAGGGCGGAGACCCAGTACTTC NA TRBJ2-5 13 TRBV7-2 TRBD1
CASSPGQGARQPQHF TGTGCCAGCAGCCCCGGACAGGGGGCGAGGCAGCCCCAGCATTTT few TRBJ1-5 15 TRBV5-8 TRBD1
CASSFGDRSHTDTQYF TGTGCCAGCAGCTTCGGGGACAGGAGTCACACAGATACGCAGTATTTT NA TRBJ2-3 16 TRBV11-2 TRBD1
CASDLTGRGEAFF TGTGCCAGCGACCTGACGGGGAGGGGTGAAGCTTTCTTT NA TRBJ1-1 13 TRBV9 NA
CASSPQLAGASTDTQYF TGTGCCAGCAGCCCCCAACTAGCGGGTGCTAGCACAGATACGCAGTATTTT few TRBJ2-3 17 TRBV7-3 TRBD2
CASSPPGLDSEQYF TGCGCCAGCAGCCCTCCGGGACTAGATTCCGAGCAGTACTTC NA TRBJ2-7 14 TRBV5-1 TRBD2
CASSPTGYGQPQHF TGTGCCAGCAGCCCAACAGGGTATGGTCAGCCCCAGCATTTT NA TRBJ1-5 14 TRBV28 NA
CASNPDRDRHEQYF TGTGCCAGTAATCCGGACAGGGATCGGCACGAGCAGTACTTC once TRBJ2-7 14 TRBV19 TRBD1
CASSPWSGHEQYF TGTGCCAGCAGTCCTTGGAGCGGGCACGAGCAGTACTTC NA TRBJ2-7 13 TRBV5-6 NA
CAWGTGGTTDTQYF TGTGCCTGGGGGACTGGCGGGACCACAGATACGCAGTATTTT NA TRBJ2-3 14 TRBV30 NA
CASSLAGVGTEAFF TGTGCCAGCAGCTTGGCAGGGGTGGGCACTGAAGCTTTCTTT few TRBJ1-1 14 TRBV5-8 NA
CAWRGRVTYEQYF TGTGCCTGGAGGGGCAGGGTTACCTACGAGCAGTACTTC NA TRBJ2-7 13 TRBV30 NA
CASSDSTEKLFF TGTGCCAGCAGTGATAGCACTGAAAAACTGTTTTTT NA TRBJ1-4 12 TRBV25-1 NA
CATHEGPGGNVREGYTF TGTGCCACACACGAGGGGCCAGGGGGCAACGTCCGTGAGGGCTACACCTTC once TRBJ1-2 17 TRBV10-3 TRBD1
CARRGQETQYF TGTGCCAGGAGGGGGCAAGAGACCCAGTACTTC NA TRBJ2-5 11 TRBV19 NA
CASSTDGTGIYNEQFF TGTGCCAGCAGCACCGACGGGACAGGGATCTACAATGAGCAGTTCTTC NA TRBJ2-1 16 TRBV7-3 TRBD1
CASSPFHSSLQETQYF TGTGCCAGCTCACCGTTTCACAGCTCCCTCCAAGAGACCCAGTACTTC once TRBJ2-5 16 TRBV18 NA
CASSREQNTEAFF TGTGCCAGCAGCCGGGAACAAAACACTGAAGCTTTCTTT once TRBJ1-1 13 TRBV2 NA
CASSLVADISGYTF TGCGCCAGCAGCTTGGTAGCGGACATAAGTGGCTACACCTTC NA TRBJ1-2 14 TRBV5-1 NA
CASNSTRGLEQYF TGTGCCAGCAACTCAACCAGGGGGCTAGAGCAGTACTTC NA TRBJ2-7 13 TRBV7-3 TRBD1
CASSRQGGMNTEAFF TGTGCCAGCAGTCGACAGGGGGGGATGAACACTGAAGCTTTCTTT NA TRBJ1-1 15 TRBV25-1 TRBD1
CASSLLGRNYGYTF TGTGCCAGCAGTTTACTCGGCAGGAACTATGGCTACACCTTC NA TRBJ1-2 14 TRBV27 NA
CASSPGGTTIPGAFF TGTGCCAGCAGCCCCGGGGGGACTACTATACCGGGAGCTTTCTTT NA TRBJ1-1 15 TRBV7-2 NA
CASSLAPTKAGQGTGELFF TGCGCCAGCAGCTTGGCCCCCACTAAGGCCGGACAGGGCACCGGGGAGCTGTTTTTT NA TRBJ2-2 19 TRBV5-1 TRBD1
CSVGDTRTEAFF TGCAGCGTCGGGGACACTAGGACTGAAGCTTTCTTT NA TRBJ1-1 12 TRBV29-1 NA
CASSVSRGDSPLHF TGTGCCAGCAGTGTAAGCAGGGGGGACTCACCCCTCCACTTT few TRBJ1-6 14 TRBV6-1 TRBD1
CAISDAQEYYEQYF TGTGCCATCAGTGACGCACAGGAATACTACGAGCAGTACTTC NA TRBJ2-7 14 TRBV10-3 NA
CASSPTGQGWGETQYF TGTGCCAGCAGTCCAACGGGACAGGGCTGGGGAGAGACCCAGTACTTC NA TRBJ2-5 16 TRBV28 TRBD1
CASSSRTAGGYTQYF TGTGCCAGCAGCTCAAGGACAGCAGGGGGGTATACGCAGTATTTT NA TRBJ2-3 15 TRBV7-2 NA
CASSKDREVTEAFF TGTGCCAGCAGCAAGGACAGGGAGGTCACTGAAGCTTTCTTT NA TRBJ1-1 14 TRBV6-5 TRBD1
CASSPLGTGDIWRSYEQYF TGTGCCAGCAGCCCCCTAGGGACAGGGGATATTTGGAGGTCCTACGAGCAGTACTTC once TRBJ2-7 19 TRBV11-2 TRBD1
CASSLGGQGATDTQYF TGTGCCAGCAGCTTGGGGGGACAGGGGGCAACAGATACGCAGTATTTT few TRBJ2-3 16 TRBV5-4 TRBD1
CASSYAQGAHGYTF TGTGCCAGCAGTTACGCTCAGGGGGCTCATGGCTACACCTTC NA TRBJ1-2 14 TRBV6-5 TRBD1
CASSLVRDRETQYF TGCGCCAGCAGCTTGGTTCGGGATAGGGAGACCCAGTACTTC NA TRBJ2-5 14 TRBV5-1 NA
CASSLGSGISYNEQFF TGTGCCAGCAGCTTGGGTAGCGGGATATCCTACAATGAGCAGTTCTTC NA TRBJ2-1 16 TRBV5-6 TRBD2